The 9 T cell receptor beta chains below come from one sample, sequenced in a study of a mutant IDH1 vaccine in newly diagnosed glioma (dated by TCRdb to the early 2020s). Libraries were made using the immunoSEQ multiplex PCR assay. TCRdb limited this immuneACCESS table to in-frame rearrangements with V and J called. A share of clones is missing; checked studies link under half to unresolved V genes, and the rest is unexplained. Within this sample are about 94,000 clones, with about nine tenths of them counted one time only. The ten top clones hold around 0.73% of the sample. Antigens for these TCRs are unknown. Read against the paper, the sample's time point label means: week 47, end of study. Each vaccine dose, consisting of 300 ug of a 20-mer mutant IDH1 peptide in Montanide, was administered subcutaneously with topical imiquimod. The sample here was PBMCs, taken from a glioma patient whose treatment included an IDH1 peptide vaccine. The receptor set was obtained from a woman between 45 and 65 years old with glioma.

J is TRBJ2-2 and V is TRBV27, with D unclear. The CDR3 totals 15 residues. Germline CDR1 and CDR2: MNHEY and SMNVEV (reference sequence). V gave up 5 bases and J gave up 0 bases, with 10 bases separating them. The CDR3 bases are TGTGCCAGCAGTCTTTACCAAACGAACACCGGGGAGCTGTTTTTT. Protein sequence: CASSLYQTNTGELFF.

V and J are TRBV7-9 and TRBJ2-7, with TRBD1 matching over 8 bases. This CDR3 comprises 14 residues. With V trimmed by 5 bases and J by 2 bases, 5 bases remained unmatched. Germline CDR1 and CDR2: SEHNR and FQNEAQ (reference sequence). The CDR3 spells CASSIGQGPYEQYF. The DNA for the CDR3 is TGTGCCAGCAGCATCGGACAGGGTCCCTACGAGCAGTACTTC.

V gene TRBV6-1 combines with J gene TRBJ2-5; 13 positions agree with TRBD2. J gave up 4 bases and V 11 bases, and 7 bases lay outside the gene matches. The CDR3 loop spans 14 amino acids. From germline, CDR1 is MNHNS and CDR2 SASEGT. The CDR3 loop reads CADGLAGVGETQYF. In nucleotides, the CDR3 is TGTGCCGACGGACTAGCGGGAGTTGGAGAGACCCAGTACTTC.

This chain joins TRBV27 and TRBJ2-2; D is unclear. The V and J ends lost 1 base and 0 bases respectively, with 3 bases between them. Germline V gene data show CDR1 as MNHEY and CDR2 as SMNVEV (reference sequence). The CDR3 has 14 residues. This chain's CDR3 is CASSLYANTGELFF. Here the CDR3 DNA reads TGTGCCAGCAGTTTATACGCGAACACCGGGGAGCTGTTTTTT.

This sequence joins TRBV19 and TRBJ1-2; maybe TRBD1 (5 bases). Trimming pared 5 bases from V and 5 bases from J, leaving 18 bases between. CDR3 length: 15 residues. The germline V gene encodes CDR1 LNHDA and CDR2 SQIVND (reference sequence). CDR3: CASSVPRDGSYGYTF. The CDR3 DNA follows: TGTGCCAGTAGTGTCCCCCGGGACGGCTCTTATGGCTACACCTTC.

The rearrangement joins TRBV6-5 to TRBJ1-1; 9 bases are a match to TRBD1. With V trimmed by 8 bases and J by 1 base, 2 bases remained unmatched. The CDR3 has 13 amino acids. CDR1 and CDR2 from the germline V gene are MNHEY and SVGAGI. CDR3 protein: CASWDRANTEAFF. The CDR3 DNA reads TGTGCCAGCTGGGACAGGGCGAACACTGAAGCTTTCTTT.

This sequence joins TRBV5-1 and TRBJ1-4; TRBD1 agrees at 8 bases. The CDR3 is 13 amino acids. Germline assignment: CDR1 SGHRS and CDR2 YFSETQ. J gave up 5 bases and V 4 bases, and 1 base lay outside the gene matches. Here the CDR3 reads CASSRTGNEKLFF. In nucleotides, the CDR3 is TGCGCCAGCAGCCGGACAGGGAATGAAAAACTGTTTTTT. Complete variable domain (other parts from reference TRBV5-1 and TRBJ1-4): KAGVTQTPRYLIKTRGQQVTLSCSPISGHRSVSWYQQTPGQGLQFLFEYFSETQRNKGNFPGRFSGRQFSNSRSEMNVSTLELGDSALYLCASSRTGNEKLFFGSGTQLSVL.

The CDR3 here is CASSLEQGVSGANVLTF. CDR3 nucleotide sequence: TGTGCCAGCAGCTTAGAGCAGGGTGTCTCTGGGGCCAACGTCCTGACTTTC. The V gene is TRBV11-2, the J gene TRBJ2-6; a weak D match, TRBD1 (5 bases). Trimming shortened V by 0 bases and J by 0 bases, and 9 bases separated the two germline ends. CDR3 length: 17 residues. Germline V gene lookup returns CDR1 SGHAT and CDR2 FQNNGV.

The chain joins TRBV2 to TRBJ1-5, with 8 nucleotides matching TRBD1. V trimming: 6 bases; J trimming: 6 bases; junction bases outside the gene matches: 7. This CDR3 contains 14 residues. Germline assignment: CDR1 SNHLY and CDR2 FYNNEI. Here the CDR3 DNA reads TGTGCCAGCAGGTCGACAGGGGAGGGTCAGCCCCAGCATTTT. It translates to CASRSTGEGQPQHF. Full variable domain (outside the CDR3, taken from reference TRBV2 and TRBJ1-5): EPEVTQTPSHQVTQMGQEVILRCVPISNHLYFYWYRQILGQKVEFLVSFYNNEISEKSEIFDDQFSVERPDGSNFTLKIRSTKLEDSAMYFCASRSTGEGQPQHFGDGTRLSIL.